Below are 29 T cell receptor beta chains sequenced from a single sample in a study of control samples from healthy donors and cancer patients. Assay: immunoSEQ multiplex PCR; the TCRdb copy retains only in-frame clones and omits some. The table shows 90,000 to 100,000 clones, with roughly four fifths occurring only once. The material sequenced was blood. These receptor sequences come from a man aged 55 to 69 in good health.

This clone has just a few counts. The chain recombines TRBV12-2 with TRBJ2-3; no DNA check was done on the table's D call, TRBD2. TRBV12-2 is listed as a pseudogene. This CDR3 has 19 residues. The CDR3 here is CASRLLSASGKPDTDTQYF. In DNA, the CDR3 is TGTGCAAGTCGCTTATTGTCGGCTAGCGGGAAACCTGACACAGATACGCAGTATTTT.

This clone turned up a few times. This chain connects TRBV10-3 to TRBJ2-7; no clear D gene. Germline V lookup: CDR1 ENHRY, CDR2 SYGVKD. There are 12 residues in the CDR3. The ends were cut back, 1 base at V and 5 bases at J, with 6 bases in the middle. Here the CDR3 reads CAISEFRNEQYF. The CDR3 region has the DNA TGTGCCATCAGTGAGTTCAGGAACGAGCAGTACTTC.

The rearrangement joins TRBV5-1 to TRBJ1-2, with D possibly being TRBD1 (5 bases). CDR3 length: 16 amino acids. The germline gives CDR1 SGHRS, CDR2 YFSETQ. The V gene lost 4 bases and the J gene lost 0 bases, with 16 bases spanning the gap. The CDR3 DNA is TGCGCCAGCAGCAGGAGGGGCTGGGAGACTAACTATGGCTACACCTTC. It codes for CASSRRGWETNYGYTF.

The chain uses TRBV5-1 and TRBJ1-5, with 12 bases lining up with TRBD1. The J segment lost 4 bases and the V segment lost 5 bases, leaving 13 bases of the junction unmatched. The CDR3 runs 18 residues. Germline V gene data show CDR1 as SGHRS and CDR2 as YFSETQ. CDR3 DNA sequence: TGCGCCAGCAGTACCGGGACAGGGGGCCTGACGTGGAATCAGCCCCAGCATTTT. It specifies CASSTGTGGLTWNQPQHF.

This chain uses TRBV19 with TRBJ2-1; 7 bases map to TRBD2. CDR1 is LNHDA, CDR2 SQIVND, per germline (reference sequence). The CDR3 contains 20 residues. V shed 2 bases, J shed 6 bases, and the junction held 22 bases outside the gene matches. CDR3 amino acids: CASSIPQSVERGRVSNEQFF. Written as DNA, the CDR3 is TGTGCCAGTAGTATACCTCAGAGCGTGGAGCGCGGGAGAGTCAGCAATGAGCAGTTCTTC.

The chain has TRBV7-9 and TRBJ2-5, with TRBD1 matching 11 bases. This CDR3 comprises 16 residues. Trimming at V came to 6 bases and at J to 5 bases, leaving 11 bases not matched to a gene. Germline V lookup: CDR1 SEHNR, CDR2 FQNEAQ (reference sequence). The CDR3 coding sequence is TGTGCCAGCAGAAAACCTCCGGGACAGGGGGTTGAGACCCAGTACTTC. Encoded protein: CASRKPPGQGVETQYF.

The chain recombines TRBV18 with TRBJ2-1, with 9 bases that match TRBD1. This CDR3 is built from 15 residues. The germline CDR1 and CDR2 sequences are KGHSH and LQKENI. The trim removed 2 bases at V and 4 bases at J, leaving 3 bases unmatched. The CDR3 nucleotides read TGTGCCAGCTCACCAGGGGACAGGGTGTACAATGAGCAGTTCTTC. Encoded protein: CASSPGDRVYNEQFF.

The chain links TRBV25-1 to TRBJ1-4; D is undetermined. Germline V gene sequence: CDR1 MGHDK, CDR2 SYGVNS. The CDR3 loop spans 14 amino acids. V gave up 1 base and J gave up 7 bases, with 10 bases separating them. CDR3 region: CASSELGGGEKLFF. In DNA form, the CDR3 reads TGTGCCAGCAGTGAATTGGGAGGTGGTGAAAAACTGTTTTTT.

This clone was observed a single time. The rearrangement uses TRBV24-1 and TRBJ2-5; 14 bases fit TRBD2. The V gene's germline CDR1 is KGHDR and CDR2 SFDVKD. This CDR3 is built from 17 residues. The V segment lost 3 bases and the J segment 5 bases; nucleotides outside the gene matches: 7. The CDR3 loop is CATSDGLAGGSGETQYF. CDR3 nucleotide sequence: TGTGCCACCAGTGATGGACTAGCGGGAGGATCAGGGGAGACCCAGTACTTC.

In nucleotides, the CDR3 is TGTGCCAGCGGACTAGCCGGCAATGAGCAGTTCTTC. Protein sequence: CASGLAGNEQFF. The chain joins TRBV7-9 to TRBJ2-1; the match to TRBD2 covers 8 bases. Germline values: CDR1 SEHNR, CDR2 FQNEAQ (reference sequence). The junction had 3 bases not matched to a gene; V was cut back by 8 bases and J by 6 bases. The CDR3 loop spans 12 amino acids.

This clone was detected only a few times. This chain links TRBV7-8 with TRBJ1-5; 7 bases are shared with TRBD1. Germline loops: CDR1 SGHVS, CDR2 FQNEAQ. CDR3 length: 13 residues. J lost 4 bases, V lost 5 bases, and 2 bases had no gene match. The CDR3 DNA is TGTGCCAGCAGCCGGGACAGAAATCAGCCCCAGCATTTT. It translates to CASSRDRNQPQHF.

The chain carries TRBV5-1 and TRBJ2-1; possibly TRBD2 for D (6 bases). Germline CDR1 is SGHRS and CDR2 is YFSETQ. Trimming cost V 1 base and J 9 bases, with 17 bases left between them. CDR3 length equals 15 residues. The CDR3 coding sequence is TGCGCCAGCAGCTTGCCCCAGGAGCACGGGGGTGAGCAGTTCTTC. As protein: CASSLPQEHGGEQFF.

This chain uses TRBV27 with TRBJ1-2; D remains ambiguous. The CDR3 sequence is 19 residues long. V dropped 1 base and J dropped 4 bases, with 25 bases sitting between them. Germline V CDR1 and CDR2: MNHEY, SMNVEV (reference sequence). CDR3 sequence (DNA): TGTGCCAGCAGTTTATTAACGAGGCTGGGGAATCCGAACGGCTATGGCTACACCTTC. This translates into CASSLLTRLGNPNGYGYTF.

This sequence joins TRBV21-1 and TRBJ1-1. TRBV21-1 is reported as a pseudogene. CDR3 size: 13 residues. CDR3 nucleotides: TGTGCCAGCAGCAAACCCCCGAACACTGAAGCTTTCTTT. It codes for CASSKPPNTEAFF.

The rearrangement links TRBV5-4 to TRBJ2-7; D unresolved. The CDR3 extends over 12 amino acids. The V gene lost 6 bases and the J gene lost 4 bases, with 11 bases spanning the gap. Germline V CDR1 and CDR2: SGHNT, YYREEE (reference sequence). Here the CDR3 DNA reads TGTGCCAGCAACGCTGACGGATACGAGCAGTACTTC. This codes for CASNADGYEQYF. Based on the CDR3 plus reference TRBV5-4 and TRBJ2-7, the full variable domain is ETGVTQSPTHLIKTRGQQVTLRCSSQSGHNTVSWYQQALGQGPQFIFQYYREEENGRGNFPPRFSGLQFPNYSSELNVNALELDDSALYLCASNADGYEQYFGPGTRLTVT.

The rearrangement links TRBV4-1 to TRBJ2-7; no reliable D call. V lost 5 bases to trimming and J lost 0 bases, with 8 bases between them. This CDR3 spans 13 amino acids. Germline assignment: CDR1 MGHRA and CDR2 YSYEKL. The CDR3 sequence: CASSNSVSYEQYF. The DNA for the CDR3 is TGCGCCAGCAGCAACAGCGTCTCCTACGAGCAGTACTTC.

J is TRBJ2-7 and V is TRBV7-6; 8 bases line up with TRBD2. The V gene's germline CDR1 is SGHVS and CDR2 FNYEAQ. The CDR3 totals 17 residues. The V segment lost 5 bases and the J segment 1 base; nucleotides outside the gene matches: 13. The CDR3 reads CASSTRTSGFFSYEQYF. CDR3 bases: TGTGCCAGCAGCACCAGAACTAGCGGTTTTTTTTCCTACGAGCAGTACTTC. Together with reference TRBV7-6 and TRBJ2-7, the CDR3 gives the full variable domain: GAGVSQSPRYKVTKRGQDVALRCDPISGHVSLYWYRQALGQGPEFLTYFNYEAQQDKSGLPNDRFSAERPEGSISTLTIQRTEQRDSAMYRCASSTRTSGFFSYEQYFGPGTRLTVT.

The rearrangement joins TRBV6-6 to TRBJ1-3; D remains unclear. The CDR3 loop spans 15 amino acids. Germline V lookup: CDR1 MNHNY, CDR2 SVGAGI (reference sequence). With 7 bases removed from V and 0 bases from J, the gap between germline ends came to 13 bases. CDR3 amino acids: CASNPRGDSGNTIYF. CDR3 DNA: TGTGCCAGCAACCCCCGCGGGGACTCTGGAAACACCATATATTTT.

V is TRBV7-2 and J is TRBJ2-5; 9 nucleotides agree with TRBD2. After removal of 4 bases from V and 2 bases from J, the junction contained 5 bases not matched to a gene. The CDR3 sequence is 15 residues long. Germline V lookup: CDR1 SGHTA, CDR2 FQGNSA. CDR3 DNA: TGTGCCAGCAGCTCCGGGACTAGCCGACAAGAGACCCAGTACTTC. Translating gives CASSSGTSRQETQYF.

The V gene is TRBV6-6, the J gene TRBJ1-1; D uncertain. V was trimmed by 4 bases and J by 5 bases, leaving 20 bases between them. This CDR3 has 16 amino acids. Germline V CDR1 and CDR2: MNHNY, SVGAGI (reference sequence). Written as DNA, the CDR3 is TGTGCCAGCAGTTCCCCGATTCTCTGGCGGGGTACTGAAGCTTTCTTT. As protein: CASSSPILWRGTEAFF.

This clone was counted only a few times. The chain has TRBV12-3 or TRBV12-4 and TRBJ2-7; D call uncertain. Trimming stripped 5 bases from V and 2 bases from J, with 10 bases between. The CDR3 has 13 amino acids. The DNA of the CDR3 is TGTGCCAGCAGTGGACCACTAACCTACGAGCAGTACTTC. Translated, it gives CASSGPLTYEQYF.

V and J are TRBV28 and TRBJ2-1, with 14 nucleotides matching TRBD2. CDR3 length: 18 amino acids. Trimming removed 4 bases from V and 4 bases from J; junction bases left unmatched: 9. Germline-derived CDR1 and CDR2 are MDHEN and SYDVKM. The CDR3 spells CASSYPGTSGRKYNEQFF. The CDR3 DNA is TGTGCCAGCAGTTACCCCGGGACTAGCGGGAGAAAGTACAATGAGCAGTTCTTC.

The gene calls are TRBV19 and TRBJ2-3; unclear D gene. Per the germline V gene, CDR1 is LNHDA and CDR2 is SQIVND (reference sequence). This CDR3 is built from 16 residues. V gave up 3 bases and J gave up 0 bases, with 13 bases separating them. The CDR3 bases are TGTGCCAGTAGTATCTTAGCTGCGACTAGCACAGATACGCAGTATTTT. It specifies CASSILAATSTDTQYF.

The chain has TRBV18 and TRBJ2-7; D unresolved. The V end lost 0 bases, the J end lost 2 bases, and 14 bases lay between the germline ends. The CDR3 totals 16 residues. Germline CDR1 is KGHSH and CDR2 is LQKENI. The CDR3 reads CASSPPRQTRPYEQYF. The CDR3 coding sequence is TGTGCCAGCTCACCACCGAGGCAGACAAGACCCTACGAGCAGTACTTC.

This clone was found once. V usage is TRBV5-1 and J usage is TRBJ1-6, with D possibly TRBD1 on 6 matching bases. The CDR3 extends over 15 amino acids. The germline V gene has CDR1 SGHRS and CDR2 YFSETQ. V was pared by 0 bases and J by 7 bases, with 11 bases between. The CDR3 sequence is CASSLAQGMNSPLHF. The CDR3 bases are TGCGCCAGCAGCTTGGCACAGGGAATGAATTCACCCCTCCACTTT.

The chain uses TRBV4-1 and TRBJ2-3, with 7 bases matching TRBD2. Germline V lookup: CDR1 MGHRA, CDR2 YSYEKL. Losses at the gene ends were 0 bases for V and 2 bases for J; bases not matched to a gene: 8. This CDR3 is 17 amino acids long. The CDR3 coding sequence is TGCGCCAGCAGCCAAGATCACGCTAGCGGACCCACAGATACGCAGTATTTT. Translation gives CASSQDHASGPTDTQYF.

This chain uses TRBV11-1 with TRBJ2-3; D gene ambiguous. With 5 bases removed from V and 5 bases from J, the gap between germline ends came to 8 bases. Germline CDR1 and CDR2: SGHAT and FQDESV (reference sequence). The CDR3 consists of 12 residues. In DNA form, the CDR3 reads TGTGCCAGCAGCCCCCACGGAGATACGCAGTATTTT. Its translation is CASSPHGDTQYF. Using reference TRBV11-1 and TRBJ2-3 for the parts outside the CDR3, the full variable domain is EAEVAQSPRYKITEKSQAVAFWCDPISGHATLYWYRQILGQGPELLVQFQDESVVDDSQLPKDRFSAERLKGVDSTLKIQPAELGDSAMYLCASSPHGDTQYFGPGTRLTVL.

The chain has TRBV29-1 and TRBJ1-1; D may be TRBD1 (6 bases). Trimming removed 4 bases at V and 2 bases at J, with 14 bases between. The CDR3 length is 14 residues. Per the germline V gene, CDR1 is SQVTM and CDR2 is ANQGSEA. The CDR3 DNA reads as TGCAGCGTTGGCCTTCGACAGGCAAACACTGAAGCTTTCTTT. It specifies CSVGLRQANTEAFF.

Only one count was recorded for this clone. The genes are TRBV6-5 and TRBJ1-5; no firm D call. Germline values: CDR1 MNHEY, CDR2 SVGAGI. The ends were cut back, 8 bases at V and 7 bases at J, with 15 bases in the middle. The CDR3 totals 13 residues. The CDR3 DNA is TGTGCCAGCGAGATGAGTTGGGAGCAGCCCCAGCATTTT. Protein: CASEMSWEQPQHF.